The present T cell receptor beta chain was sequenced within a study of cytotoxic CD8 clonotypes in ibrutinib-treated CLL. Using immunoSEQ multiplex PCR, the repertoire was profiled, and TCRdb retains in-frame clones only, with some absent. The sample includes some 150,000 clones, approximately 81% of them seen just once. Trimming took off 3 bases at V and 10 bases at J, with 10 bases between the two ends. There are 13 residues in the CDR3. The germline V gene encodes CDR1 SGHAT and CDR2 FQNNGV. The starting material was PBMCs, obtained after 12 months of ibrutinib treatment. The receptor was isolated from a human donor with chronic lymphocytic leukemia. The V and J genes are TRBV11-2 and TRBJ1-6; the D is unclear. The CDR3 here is CASSFERTSPLHF. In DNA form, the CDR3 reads TGTGCCAGCAGCTTTGAACGTACCTCACCCCTCCACTTT. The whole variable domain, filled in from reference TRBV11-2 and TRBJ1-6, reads EAGVAQSPRYKIIEKRQSVAFWCNPISGHATLYWYQQILGQGPKLLIQFQNNGVVDDSQLPKDRFSAERLKGVDSTLKIQPAKLEDSAVYLCASSFERTSPLHFGNGTRLTVT.